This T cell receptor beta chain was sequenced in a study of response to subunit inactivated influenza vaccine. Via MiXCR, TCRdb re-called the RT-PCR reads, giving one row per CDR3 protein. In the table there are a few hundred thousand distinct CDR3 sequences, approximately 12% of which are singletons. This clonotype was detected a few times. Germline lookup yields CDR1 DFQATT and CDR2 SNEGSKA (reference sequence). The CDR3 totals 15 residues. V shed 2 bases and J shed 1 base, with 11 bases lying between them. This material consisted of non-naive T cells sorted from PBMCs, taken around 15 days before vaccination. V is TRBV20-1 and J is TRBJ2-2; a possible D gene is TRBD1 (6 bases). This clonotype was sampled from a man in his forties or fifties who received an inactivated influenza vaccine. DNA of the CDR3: TGCAGTGCTAGACTCCGGACAGAGAACACCGGGGAGCTGTTTTTT. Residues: CSARLRTENTGELFF.